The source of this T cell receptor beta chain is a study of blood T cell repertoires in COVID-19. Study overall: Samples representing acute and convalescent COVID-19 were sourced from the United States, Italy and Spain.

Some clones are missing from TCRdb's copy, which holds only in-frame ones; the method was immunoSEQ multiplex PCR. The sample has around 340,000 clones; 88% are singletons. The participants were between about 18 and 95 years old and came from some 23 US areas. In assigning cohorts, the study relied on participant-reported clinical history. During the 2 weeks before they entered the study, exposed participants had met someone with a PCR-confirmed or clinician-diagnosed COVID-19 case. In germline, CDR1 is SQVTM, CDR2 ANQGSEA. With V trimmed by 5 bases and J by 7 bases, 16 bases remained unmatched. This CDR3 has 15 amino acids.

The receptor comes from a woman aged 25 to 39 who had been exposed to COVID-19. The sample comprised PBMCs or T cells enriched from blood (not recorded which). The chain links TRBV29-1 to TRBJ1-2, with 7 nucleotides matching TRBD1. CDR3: CSVLKWETGIGGYTF. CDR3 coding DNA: TGCAGCGTTCTGAAGTGGGAGACAGGGATTGGTGGCTACACCTTC.